A single sample is the source of the 8 T cell receptor beta chains below, sequenced in a study of control samples from healthy donors and cancer patients. Libraries were prepared by immunoSEQ multiplex PCR; TCRdb keeps only in-frame clonotypes and omits some of them. The sample holds roughly 28,000 clones, around three quarters seen once. The sample taken for sequencing was PBMCs. These receptors originate from a man aged 60 to 75 with head and neck cancer.

CDR3 sequence (DNA): TGTGCCAGCTCCCTCACCCAGAGCACTGAAGCTTTCTTT. This gives the protein CASSLTQSTEAFF. The V and J genes are TRBV18 and TRBJ1-1; D is undetermined. The CDR3 sequence is 13 residues long. Germline loops: CDR1 KGHSH, CDR2 LQKENI. The V end was cut by 6 bases, the J end by 4 bases, with 12 bases between. Looking up the rest from reference TRBV18 and TRBJ1-1 gives the full variable domain: NAGVMQNPRHLVRRRGQEARLRCSPMKGHSHVYWYRQLPEEGLKFMVYLQKENIIDESGMPKERFSAEFPKEGPSILRIQQVVRGDSAAYFCASSLTQSTEAFFGQGTRLTVV.

The chain is built from TRBV27 and TRBJ1-1; D gene uncertain. CDR3 length: 12 residues. Germline-derived CDR1 and CDR2 are MNHEY and SMNVEV (reference sequence). The V and J ends lost 9 bases and 0 bases respectively, with 8 bases between them. The CDR3 nucleotides read TGTGCCAGTAAGAATTTGAACACTGAAGCTTTCTTT. This codes for CASKNLNTEAFF.

The chain is built from TRBV29-1 and TRBJ2-7; the match to TRBD1 covers 10 bases. After removal of 4 bases from V and 7 bases from J, the junction contained 1 base not matched to a gene. This CDR3 contains 11 residues. The germline CDR1 and CDR2 sequences are SQVTM and ANQGSEA. DNA for the CDR3: TGCAGCGTTGGGGACAGGGGTGAGCAGTACTTC. This translates into CSVGDRGEQYF.

The J gene is TRBJ1-4, the V gene TRBV3-1 (or the pseudogene TRBV3-2); D is perhaps TRBD1 (6 bases). V gave up 1 base and J gave up 8 bases, with 20 bases separating them. Germline V gene sequence: CDR1 LGHDT, CDR2 YNNKEL (reference sequence). The CDR3 runs to 17 residues. The CDR3: CASSQGPGGRVREKLFF. CDR3 nucleotides: TGTGCCAGCAGCCAAGGCCCCGGGGGCAGGGTTCGGGAAAAACTGTTTTTT.

The rearrangement uses TRBV6-5 and TRBJ1-2, with a weak D call TRBD1 (6 bases). Germline CDR1 MNHEY, CDR2 SVGAGI. This CDR3 region has 13 residues. V shed 4 bases and J shed 3 bases, with 9 bases lying between them. The CDR3 sequence is CASSWDTYYGYTF. The CDR3 DNA sequence: TGTGCCAGCAGTTGGGACACCTACTATGGCTACACCTTC.

This clone was picked up one time. The chain carries TRBV4-3 and TRBJ2-1, with 9 nucleotides matching TRBD1. From germline, CDR1 is LGHNA and CDR2 YSLEER. The V gene end was trimmed by 3 bases and the J gene end by 5 bases; junction bases not matched to a gene: 2. The CDR3 spans 14 residues. In DNA form, the CDR3 reads TGCGCCAGCAGCCAGCGGACAGGGGACAATGAGCAGTTCTTC. Its protein product is CASSQRTGDNEQFF.

The V call is TRBV19, the J call TRBJ1-6, with D hard to call. The germline gives CDR1 LNHDA, CDR2 SQIVND (reference sequence). Deletions cut 9 bases from V and 10 bases from J, with 10 bases between. The CDR3 is made up of 11 amino acids. CDR3 nucleotide sequence: TGTGCCAGGCTACGGTTGTCACCCCTCCACTTT. Amino acids: CARLRLSPLHF.

This chain uses TRBV11-1 with TRBJ1-1, with a tentative D call TRBD1 (6 bases). CDR3 size: 12 residues. Per germline, CDR1 SGHAT and CDR2 FQDESV (reference sequence). Trimming removed 3 bases from V and 8 bases from J, with 10 bases in between. The CDR3 protein is CASSFGGGEAFF. In DNA, the CDR3 is TGTGCCAGCAGCTTCGGAGGGGGGGAAGCTTTCTTT.